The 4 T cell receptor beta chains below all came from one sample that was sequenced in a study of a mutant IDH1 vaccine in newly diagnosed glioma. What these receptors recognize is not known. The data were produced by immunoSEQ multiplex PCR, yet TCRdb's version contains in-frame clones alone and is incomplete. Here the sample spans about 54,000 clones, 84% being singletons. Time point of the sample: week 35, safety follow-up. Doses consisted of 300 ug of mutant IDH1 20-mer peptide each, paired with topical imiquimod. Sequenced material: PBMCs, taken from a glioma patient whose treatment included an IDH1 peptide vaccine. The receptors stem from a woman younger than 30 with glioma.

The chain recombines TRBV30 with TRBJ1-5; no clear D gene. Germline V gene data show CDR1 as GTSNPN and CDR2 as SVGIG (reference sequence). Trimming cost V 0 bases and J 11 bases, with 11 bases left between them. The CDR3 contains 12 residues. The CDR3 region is CAWSVYGKAQHF. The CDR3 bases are TGTGCCTGGAGTGTTTATGGGAAGGCCCAGCATTTT.

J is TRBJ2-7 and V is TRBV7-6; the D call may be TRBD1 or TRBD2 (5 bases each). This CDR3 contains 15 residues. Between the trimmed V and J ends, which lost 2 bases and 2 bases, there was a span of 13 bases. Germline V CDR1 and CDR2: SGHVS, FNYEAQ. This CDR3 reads CASSLTRDPTYEQYF. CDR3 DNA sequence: TGTGCCAGCAGCTTAACCCGGGACCCGACCTACGAGCAGTACTTC. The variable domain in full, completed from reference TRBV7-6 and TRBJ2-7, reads GAGVSQSPRYKVTKRGQDVALRCDPISGHVSLYWYRQALGQGPEFLTYFNYEAQQDKSGLPNDRFSAERPEGSISTLTIQRTEQRDSAMYRCASSLTRDPTYEQYFGPGTRLTVT.

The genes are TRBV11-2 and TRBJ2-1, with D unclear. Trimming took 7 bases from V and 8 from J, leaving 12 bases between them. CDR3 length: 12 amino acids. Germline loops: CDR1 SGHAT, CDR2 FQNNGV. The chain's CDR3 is CASTGLVDEQFF. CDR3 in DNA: TGTGCCAGCACGGGCCTGGTCGATGAGCAGTTCTTC.

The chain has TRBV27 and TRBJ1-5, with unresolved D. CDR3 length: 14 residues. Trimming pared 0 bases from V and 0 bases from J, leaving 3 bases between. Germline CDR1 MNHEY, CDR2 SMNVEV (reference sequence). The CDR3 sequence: CASSLSDSNQPQHF. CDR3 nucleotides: TGTGCCAGCAGTTTATCAGATAGCAATCAGCCCCAGCATTTT.